This TCR beta chain was retrieved from a study of blood T cells in healthy people across ages. A word on this clonotype: Its antigen is unknown.

Findings of the study overall: Expanded clonotype shifts may have been confounded, as the donors had an unknown CMV status.

A J-beta primer mix and a sample-barcoded 5' primer were used in a second PCR of roughly 6 to 12 cycles. A tag from a template-switch adaptor with 12 random nucleotides marked each cDNA molecule. TCRdb re-derived calls from the 5' RACE reads in MiXCR, one entry per CDR3 protein. The sample holds under 800,000 distinct CDR3 sequences, under 25% seen once. The CDR3 loop spans 18 amino acids. Per germline, CDR1 LNHDA and CDR2 SQIVND (reference sequence). After removal of 6 bases from V and 0 bases from J, the junction contained 6 bases not matched to a gene. The V and J genes are TRBV19 and TRBJ2-1; 15 bases agree with TRBD2. Sequencing was done on a sample of blood. This receptor was taken from a man aged 65-85 years in good health. The CDR3 sequence: CASRAGLAGGPSYNEQFF. CDR3 sequence (DNA): TGTGCCAGTAGGGCCGGACTAGCGGGAGGGCCCTCCTACAATGAGCAGTTCTTC.